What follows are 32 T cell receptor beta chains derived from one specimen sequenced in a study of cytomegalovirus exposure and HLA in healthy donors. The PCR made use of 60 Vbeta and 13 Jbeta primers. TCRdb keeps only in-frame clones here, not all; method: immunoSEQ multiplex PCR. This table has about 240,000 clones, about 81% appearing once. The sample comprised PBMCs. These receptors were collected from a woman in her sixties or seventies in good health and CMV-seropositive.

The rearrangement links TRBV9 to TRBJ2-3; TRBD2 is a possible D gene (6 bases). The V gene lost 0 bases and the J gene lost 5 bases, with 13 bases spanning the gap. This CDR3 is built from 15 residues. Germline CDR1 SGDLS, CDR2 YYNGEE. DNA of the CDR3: TGTGCCAGCAGCGTAGTAGCGGAGAGGGGAGATACGCAGTATTTT. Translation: CASSVVAERGDTQYF. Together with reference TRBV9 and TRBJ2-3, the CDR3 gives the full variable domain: DSGVTQTPKHLITATGQRVTLRCSPRSGDLSVYWYQQSLDQGLQFLIQYYNGEERAKGNILERFSAQQFPDLHSELNLSSLELGDSALYFCASSVVAERGDTQYFGPGTRLTVL.

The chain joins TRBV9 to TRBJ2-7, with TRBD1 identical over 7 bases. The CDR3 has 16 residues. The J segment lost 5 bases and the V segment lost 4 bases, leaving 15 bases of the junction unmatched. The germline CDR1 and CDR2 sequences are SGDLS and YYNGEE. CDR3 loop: CASSPRDSRLRHEQYF. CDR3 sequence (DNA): TGTGCCAGCAGCCCCAGGGACAGCCGGTTGAGGCACGAGCAGTACTTC.

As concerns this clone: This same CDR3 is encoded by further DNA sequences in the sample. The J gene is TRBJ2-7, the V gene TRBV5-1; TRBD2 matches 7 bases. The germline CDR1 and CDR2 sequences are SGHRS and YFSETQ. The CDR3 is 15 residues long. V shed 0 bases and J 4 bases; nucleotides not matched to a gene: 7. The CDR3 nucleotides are TGCGCCAGCAGCTTGGGAGGGAGGGGCCCGTACGAGCAGTACTTC. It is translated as CASSLGGRGPYEQYF.

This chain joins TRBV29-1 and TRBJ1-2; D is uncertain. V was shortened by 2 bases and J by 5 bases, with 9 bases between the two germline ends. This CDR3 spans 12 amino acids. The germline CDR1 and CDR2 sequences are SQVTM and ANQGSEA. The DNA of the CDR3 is TGCAGCGTTGAACACCTAGATTATGGCTACACCTTC. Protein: CSVEHLDYGYTF.

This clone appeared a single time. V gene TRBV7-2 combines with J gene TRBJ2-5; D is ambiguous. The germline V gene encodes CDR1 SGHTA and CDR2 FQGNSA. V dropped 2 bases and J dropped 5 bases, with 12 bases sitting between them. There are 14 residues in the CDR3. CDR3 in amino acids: CASSLQRLGETQYF. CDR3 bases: TGTGCCAGCAGCTTACAAAGACTCGGGGAGACCCAGTACTTC.

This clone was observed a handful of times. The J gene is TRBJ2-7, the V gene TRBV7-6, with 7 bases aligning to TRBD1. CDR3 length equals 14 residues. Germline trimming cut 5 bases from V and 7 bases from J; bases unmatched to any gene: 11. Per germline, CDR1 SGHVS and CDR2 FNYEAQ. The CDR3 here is CASSHYTGAWEQYF. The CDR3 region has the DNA TGTGCCAGCAGCCACTATACAGGGGCGTGGGAGCAGTACTTC.

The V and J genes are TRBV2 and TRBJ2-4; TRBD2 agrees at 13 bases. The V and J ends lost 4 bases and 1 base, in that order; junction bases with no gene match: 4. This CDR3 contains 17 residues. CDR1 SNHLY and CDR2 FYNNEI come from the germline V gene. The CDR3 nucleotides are TGTGCCAGCAGTGGACTAGCGGGAGGTGGTGCCAAAAACATTCAGTACTTC. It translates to CASSGLAGGGAKNIQYF.

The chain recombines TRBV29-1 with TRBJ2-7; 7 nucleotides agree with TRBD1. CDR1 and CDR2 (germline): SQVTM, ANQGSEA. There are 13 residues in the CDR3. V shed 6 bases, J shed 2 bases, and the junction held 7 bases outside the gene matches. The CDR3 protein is CSVLTGLTYEQYF. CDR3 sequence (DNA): TGCAGCGTCTTGACAGGGCTAACCTACGAGCAGTACTTC.

The CDR3 nucleotides read TGTGCCAGCAGTGTTACAGGCGAGGCTGAAGCTTTCTTT. Amino acid sequence: CASSVTGEAEAFF. The rearrangement joins TRBV6-1 to TRBJ1-1, with D possibly TRBD1 on 5 matching bases. Trimming removed 4 bases at V and 6 bases at J, with 12 bases between. This CDR3 is 13 amino acids long. The germline V gene encodes CDR1 MNHNS and CDR2 SASEGT.

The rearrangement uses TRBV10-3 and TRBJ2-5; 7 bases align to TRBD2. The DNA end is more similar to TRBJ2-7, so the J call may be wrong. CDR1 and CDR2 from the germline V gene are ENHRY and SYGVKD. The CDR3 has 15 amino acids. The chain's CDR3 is CAISGGRASTYEQYF. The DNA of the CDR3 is TGTGCCATCAGCGGGGGGAGGGCCTCCACCTACGAGCAGTACTTC.

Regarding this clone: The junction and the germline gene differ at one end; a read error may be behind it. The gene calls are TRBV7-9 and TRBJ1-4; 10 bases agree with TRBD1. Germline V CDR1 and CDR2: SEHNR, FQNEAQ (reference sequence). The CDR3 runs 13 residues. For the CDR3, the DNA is TGTGCCAGCAGCTTAGGAGACAGGGGGCGTCTCCTTTTT. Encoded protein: CASSLGDRGRLLF.

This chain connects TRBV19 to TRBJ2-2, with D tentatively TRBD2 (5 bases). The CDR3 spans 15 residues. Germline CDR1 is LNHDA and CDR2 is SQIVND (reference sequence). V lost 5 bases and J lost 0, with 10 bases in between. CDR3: CASSPSLANTGELFF. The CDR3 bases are TGTGCCAGTAGTCCCTCACTAGCGAACACCGGGGAGCTGTTTTTT.

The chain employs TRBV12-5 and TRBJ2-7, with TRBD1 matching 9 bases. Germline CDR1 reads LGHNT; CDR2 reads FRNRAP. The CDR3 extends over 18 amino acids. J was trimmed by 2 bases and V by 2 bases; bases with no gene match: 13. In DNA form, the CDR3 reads TGTGCTAGTGGTTTGATCATGGCATTCGGACAGGGGCCCTACGAGCAGTACTTC. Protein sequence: CASGLIMAFGQGPYEQYF. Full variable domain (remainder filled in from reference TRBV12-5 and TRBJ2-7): DARVTQTPRHKVTEMGQEVTMRCQPILGHNTVFWYRQTMMQGLELLAYFRNRAPLDDSGMPKDRFSAEMPDATLATLKIQPSEPRDSAVYFCASGLIMAFGQGPYEQYFGPGTRLTVT.

The CDR3 sequence: CASTRLAGVADTQYF. The CDR3 coding sequence is TGTGCCAGCACCCGACTAGCGGGAGTGGCAGATACGCAGTATTTT. This sequence joins TRBV6-1 and TRBJ2-3, with 12 nucleotides matching TRBD2. Germline V gives CDR1 MNHNS, CDR2 SASEGT. The CDR3 runs 15 residues. Trimming took 7 bases from V and 4 from J; bases not matched to a gene: 6.

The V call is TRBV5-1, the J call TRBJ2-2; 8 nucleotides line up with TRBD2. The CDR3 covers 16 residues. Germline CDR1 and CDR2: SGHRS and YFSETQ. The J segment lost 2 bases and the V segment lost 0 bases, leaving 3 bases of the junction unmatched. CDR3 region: CASSLGLAYNTGELFF. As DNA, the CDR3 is TGCGCCAGCAGCTTGGGACTAGCGTATAACACCGGGGAGCTGTTTTTT.

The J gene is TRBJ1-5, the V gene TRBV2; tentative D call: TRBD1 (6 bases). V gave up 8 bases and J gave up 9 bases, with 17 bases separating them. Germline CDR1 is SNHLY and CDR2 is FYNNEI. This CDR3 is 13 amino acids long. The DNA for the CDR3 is TGTGCCAGCCAGGGGATTCCCTACCCGCCCCAGCATTTT. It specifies CASQGIPYPPQHF.

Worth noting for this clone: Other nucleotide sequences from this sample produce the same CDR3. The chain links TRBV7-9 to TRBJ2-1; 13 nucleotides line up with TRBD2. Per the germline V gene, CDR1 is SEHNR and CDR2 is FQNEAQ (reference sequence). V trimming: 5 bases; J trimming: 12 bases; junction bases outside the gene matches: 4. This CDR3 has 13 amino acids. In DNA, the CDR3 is TGTGCCAGCAGCCCGACTAGCGGGAGGCGGCAGTTCTTC. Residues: CASSPTSGRRQFF.

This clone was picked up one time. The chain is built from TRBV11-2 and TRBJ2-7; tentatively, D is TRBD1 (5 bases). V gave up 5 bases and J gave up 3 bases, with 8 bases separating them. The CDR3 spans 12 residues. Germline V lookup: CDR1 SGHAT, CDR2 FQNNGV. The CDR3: CASSPDSYEQYF. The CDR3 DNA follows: TGTGCCAGCAGCCCCGACAGCTACGAGCAGTACTTC.

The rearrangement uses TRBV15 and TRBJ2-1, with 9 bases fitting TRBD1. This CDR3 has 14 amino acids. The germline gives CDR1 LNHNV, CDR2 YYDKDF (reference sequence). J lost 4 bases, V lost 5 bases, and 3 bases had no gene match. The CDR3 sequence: CATSLDRGYNEQFF. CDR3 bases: TGTGCCACCAGCCTGGACAGGGGATACAATGAGCAGTTCTTC.

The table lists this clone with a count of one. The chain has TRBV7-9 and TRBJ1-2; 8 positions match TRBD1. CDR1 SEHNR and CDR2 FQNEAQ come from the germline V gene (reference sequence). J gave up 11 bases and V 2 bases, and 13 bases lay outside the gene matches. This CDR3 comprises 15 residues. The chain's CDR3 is CASSLLTGVSEGYTF. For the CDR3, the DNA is TGTGCCAGCAGCTTACTGACAGGGGTGAGCGAGGGGTACACCTTC.

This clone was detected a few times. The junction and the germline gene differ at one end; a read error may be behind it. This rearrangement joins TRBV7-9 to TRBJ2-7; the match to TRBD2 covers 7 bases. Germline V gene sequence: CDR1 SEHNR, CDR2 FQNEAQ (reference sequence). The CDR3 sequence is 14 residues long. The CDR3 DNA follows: TGTTCCAGCAGCCCCCCGGGAGGCCACTACGAGCAGTACTTC. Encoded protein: CSSSPPGGHYEQYF.

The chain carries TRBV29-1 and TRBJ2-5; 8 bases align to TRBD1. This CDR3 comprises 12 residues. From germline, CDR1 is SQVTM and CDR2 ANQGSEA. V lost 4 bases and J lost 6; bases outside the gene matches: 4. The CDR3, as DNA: TGCAGCGTTGGACAGGGGATGCAGACCCAGTACTTC. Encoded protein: CSVGQGMQTQYF.

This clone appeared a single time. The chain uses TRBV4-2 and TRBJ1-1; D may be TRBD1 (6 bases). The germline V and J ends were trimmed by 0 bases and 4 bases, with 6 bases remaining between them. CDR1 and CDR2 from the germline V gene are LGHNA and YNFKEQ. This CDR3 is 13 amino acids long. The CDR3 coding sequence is TGTGCCAGCAGCCAAGAAGGGGGCACTGAAGCTTTCTTT. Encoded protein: CASSQEGGTEAFF.

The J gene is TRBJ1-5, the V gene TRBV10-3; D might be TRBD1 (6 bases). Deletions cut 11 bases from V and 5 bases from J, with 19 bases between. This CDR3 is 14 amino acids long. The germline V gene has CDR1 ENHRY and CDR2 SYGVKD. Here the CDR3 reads CASETGLGDQPQHF. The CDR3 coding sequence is TGTGCCTCAGAGACAGGCCTGGGTGATCAGCCCCAGCATTTT.

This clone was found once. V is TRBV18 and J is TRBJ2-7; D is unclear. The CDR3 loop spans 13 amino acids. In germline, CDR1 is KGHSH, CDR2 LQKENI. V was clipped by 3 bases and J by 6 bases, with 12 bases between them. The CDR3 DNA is TGTGCCAGCTCACCCGGTTCAAGGAGCGAGCAGTACTTC. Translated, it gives CASSPGSRSEQYF.

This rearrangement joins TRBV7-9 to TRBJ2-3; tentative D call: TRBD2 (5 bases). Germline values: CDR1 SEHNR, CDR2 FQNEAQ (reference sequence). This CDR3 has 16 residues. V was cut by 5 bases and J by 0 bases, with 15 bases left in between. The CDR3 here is CASSPVGGTSTDTQYF. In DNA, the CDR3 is TGTGCCAGCAGCCCCGTAGGAGGAACTAGCACAGATACGCAGTATTTT.

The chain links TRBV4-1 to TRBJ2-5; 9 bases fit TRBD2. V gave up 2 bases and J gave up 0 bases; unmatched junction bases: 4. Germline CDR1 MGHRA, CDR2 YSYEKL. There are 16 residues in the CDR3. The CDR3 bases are TGCGCCAGCAGCCAATTGTGGACTAGCGACCAAGAGACCCAGTACTTC. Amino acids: CASSQLWTSDQETQYF.

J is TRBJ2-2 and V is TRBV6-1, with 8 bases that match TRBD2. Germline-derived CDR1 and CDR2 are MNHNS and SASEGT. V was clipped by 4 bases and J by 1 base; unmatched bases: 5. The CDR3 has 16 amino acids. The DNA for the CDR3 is TGTGCCAGCAGTGTTGCGGGAGGAAAGAACACCGGGGAGCTGTTTTTT. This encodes CASSVAGGKNTGELFF.

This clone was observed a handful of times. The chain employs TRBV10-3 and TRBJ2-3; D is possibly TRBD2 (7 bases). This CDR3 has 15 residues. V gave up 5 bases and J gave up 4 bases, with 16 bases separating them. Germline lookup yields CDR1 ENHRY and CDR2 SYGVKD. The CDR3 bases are TGTGCCATCAGTAGGAGGGGGGGCAGCGCAGATACGCAGTATTTT. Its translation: CAISRRGGSADTQYF.

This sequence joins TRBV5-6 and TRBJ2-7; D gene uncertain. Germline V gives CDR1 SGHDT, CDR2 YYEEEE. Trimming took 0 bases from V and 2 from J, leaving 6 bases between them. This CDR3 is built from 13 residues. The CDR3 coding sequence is TGTGCCAGCAGCTTGGAACAGACCTACGAGCAGTACTTC. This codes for CASSLEQTYEQYF.

This chain's CDR3 is CASSRDGLAGSQQYF. The CDR3 nucleotides read TGTGCCAGCTCTCGCGACGGACTAGCGGGTTCCCAGCAGTACTTC. The chain uses TRBV18 and TRBJ2-7, with 11 bases aligning to TRBD2. The CDR3 contains 15 residues. Per germline, CDR1 KGHSH and CDR2 LQKENI. V was clipped by 6 bases and J by 8 bases; unmatched bases: 12.

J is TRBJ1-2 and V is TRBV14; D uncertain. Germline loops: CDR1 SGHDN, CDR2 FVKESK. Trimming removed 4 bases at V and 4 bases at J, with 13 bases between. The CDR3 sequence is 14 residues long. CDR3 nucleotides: TGTGCCAGCAGCCGGGCCCGCCGGGGCTATGGCTACACCTTC. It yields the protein CASSRARRGYGYTF.